Below are 6 T cell receptor beta chains sequenced from a single sample in a study of blood T cell repertoires in COVID-19. Sequenced by immunoSEQ multiplex PCR; TCRdb stores in-frame clones only, minus some. The sample lists around 700,000 clones; approximately 90% were seen once. Material: peripheral blood. These receptors were collected from a woman younger than 35 with acute or convalescent COVID-19.

The chain is built from TRBV15 and TRBJ1-1; possible D gene TRBD1, 5 bases. The germline V gene encodes CDR1 LNHNV and CDR2 YYDKDF (reference sequence). This CDR3 spans 12 amino acids. Trimming took 1 base from V and 8 from J, leaving 8 bases between them. The DNA for the CDR3 is TGTGCCACCAGCAGAGGGGGGGAAGAAGCTTTCTTT. Translated: CATSRGGEEAFF.

The CDR3 spells CASSLGGGTGQPQHF. The CDR3 DNA follows: TGCGCCAGCAGCTTGGGCGGGGGAACAGGACAGCCCCAGCATTTT. V usage is TRBV5-1 and J usage is TRBJ1-5; D may be TRBD1 (5 bases). The CDR3 has 15 amino acids. Germline values: CDR1 SGHRS, CDR2 YFSETQ. The germline V and J ends were trimmed by 0 bases and 7 bases, with 14 bases remaining between them.

This chain uses TRBV11-3 with TRBJ2-1, with TRBD2 identical over 13 bases. The CDR3 length is 17 residues. Germline loops: CDR1 SGHNT, CDR2 YENEEA. V gave up 5 bases and J gave up 5 bases; unmatched junction bases: 9. The DNA of the CDR3 is TGTGCCAGCAGCCCAAACCGGACTAGCGGGGGAAACAATGAGCAGTTCTTC. The encoded protein is CASSPNRTSGGNNEQFF. Filled out from reference TRBV11-3 and TRBJ2-1, the complete variable domain reads EAGVVQSPRYKIIEKKQPVAFWCNPISGHNTLYWYLQNLGQGPELLIRYENEEAVDDSQLPKDRFSAERLKGVDSTLKIQPAELGDSAVYLCASSPNRTSGGNNEQFFGPGTRLTVL.

V gene TRBV6-4 combines with J gene TRBJ2-2; 10 nucleotides line up with TRBD2. This CDR3 has 16 amino acids. V lost 0 bases to trimming and J lost 5 bases; unmatched junction nucleotides: 3. Germline V lookup: CDR1 MRHNA, CDR2 SNTAGT. The CDR3 loop reads CASSDSSGGVTGELFF. CDR3 DNA sequence: TGTGCCAGCAGTGACTCCAGCGGGGGGGTTACCGGGGAGCTGTTTTTT.

V usage is TRBV2 and J usage is TRBJ2-5; 8 nucleotides agree with TRBD2. The CDR3 is 17 residues long. From germline, CDR1 is SNHLY and CDR2 FYNNEI. The V gene end was trimmed by 3 bases and the J gene end by 0 bases; junction bases not matched to a gene: 9. CDR3 nucleotide sequence: TGTGCCAGCAGTGACTCCGGTAGCGGGGTTTACCAAGAGACCCAGTACTTC. Translating gives CASSDSGSGVYQETQYF.

V and J are TRBV4-3 and TRBJ1-3, with D perhaps matching TRBD1 (6 bases). The germline V gene has CDR1 LGHNA and CDR2 YSLEER. V was clipped by 0 bases and J by 2 bases, with 8 bases between them. This CDR3 comprises 15 residues. Written as DNA, the CDR3 is TGCGCCAGCAGCCAAGACAGGGGAGCTGGAAACACCATATATTTT. Protein sequence: CASSQDRGAGNTIYF.